This T cell receptor (beta chain) was sequenced in a study of breast tumors, draining lymph nodes, adjacent tissues. Study-wide points: Tumor repertoires ranked between lymph nodes and nontumor tissue in diversity, with V and J gene preferences. Data fit most tumor T cells coming from lymph node, expanding in tumor.

Germline trimming cut 4 bases from V and 10 bases from J; bases unmatched to any gene: 9. Germline V gene sequence: CDR1 SGHRS, CDR2 YFSETQ. The CDR3 runs 15 residues. Each CDR3 protein is one row after TCRdb ran MiXCR on the multiplex PCR reads. This sample yields about 13,000 distinct CDR3 sequences, of which 50% are seen a single time; about 42% belongs to the top ten. Details on this clonotype: The antigen is undetermined.

This TCR derives from a female donor with breast cancer. Some clones in this sample may be carry-over from other donors' samples. The genes are TRBV5-1 and TRBJ1-6; TRBD1 matches at 9 bases. Sequenced: tumor-adjacent breast tissue. The DNA of the CDR3 is TGCGCCAGCAGCGCCGGGACAGGGACAGGCTCACCCCTCCACTTT. Protein product: CASSAGTGTGSPLHF.